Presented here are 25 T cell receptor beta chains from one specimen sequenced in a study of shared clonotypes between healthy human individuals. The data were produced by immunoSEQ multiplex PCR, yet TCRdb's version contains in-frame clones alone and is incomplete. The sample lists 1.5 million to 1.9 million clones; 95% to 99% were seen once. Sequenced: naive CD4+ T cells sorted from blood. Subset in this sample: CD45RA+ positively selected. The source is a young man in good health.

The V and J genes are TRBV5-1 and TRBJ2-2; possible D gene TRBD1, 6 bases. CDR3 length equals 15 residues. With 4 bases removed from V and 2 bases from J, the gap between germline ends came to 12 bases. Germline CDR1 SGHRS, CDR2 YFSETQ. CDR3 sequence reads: CASSLRTANTGELFF. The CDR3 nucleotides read TGCGCCAGCAGCCTTAGGACAGCTAACACCGGGGAGCTGTTTTTT.

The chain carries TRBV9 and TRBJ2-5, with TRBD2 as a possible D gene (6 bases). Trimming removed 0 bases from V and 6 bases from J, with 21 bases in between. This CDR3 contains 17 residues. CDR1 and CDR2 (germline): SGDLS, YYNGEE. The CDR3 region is CASSVAPGDLLGQTQYF. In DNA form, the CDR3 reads TGTGCCAGCAGCGTAGCGCCGGGGGACCTCCTCGGTCAGACCCAGTACTTC.

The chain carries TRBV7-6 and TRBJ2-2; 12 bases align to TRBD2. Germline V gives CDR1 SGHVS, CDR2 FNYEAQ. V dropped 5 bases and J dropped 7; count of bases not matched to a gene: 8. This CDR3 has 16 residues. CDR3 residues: CASSASGRAYDGELFF. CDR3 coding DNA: TGTGCCAGCAGCGCTAGCGGGAGGGCCTACGACGGGGAGCTGTTTTTT.

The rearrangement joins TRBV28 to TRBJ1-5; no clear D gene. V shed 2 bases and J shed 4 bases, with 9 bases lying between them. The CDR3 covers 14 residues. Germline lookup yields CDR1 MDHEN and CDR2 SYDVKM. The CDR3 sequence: CASSLSRQNQPQHF. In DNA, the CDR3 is TGTGCCAGCAGTTTAAGCCGCCAGAATCAGCCCCAGCATTTT.

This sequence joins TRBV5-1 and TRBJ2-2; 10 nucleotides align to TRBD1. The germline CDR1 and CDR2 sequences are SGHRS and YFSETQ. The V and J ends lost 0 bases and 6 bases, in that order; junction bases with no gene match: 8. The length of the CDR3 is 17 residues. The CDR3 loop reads CASSLAGTGALPGELFF. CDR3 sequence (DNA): TGCGCCAGCAGCTTGGCCGGGACAGGGGCTCTCCCCGGGGAGCTGTTTTTT. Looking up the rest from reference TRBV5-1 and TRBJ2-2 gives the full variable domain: KAGVTQTPRYLIKTRGQQVTLSCSPISGHRSVSWYQQTPGQGLQFLFEYFSETQRNKGNFPGRFSGRQFSNSRSEMNVSTLELGDSALYLCASSLAGTGALPGELFFGEGSRLTVL.

The CDR3 region is CASSPPLAGLTPEETQYF. As DNA, the CDR3 is TGCGCCAGCAGCCCCCCCCTGGCAGGCCTAACCCCTGAAGAGACCCAGTACTTC. The rearrangement uses TRBV5-1 and TRBJ2-5; the D is unclear. V lost 4 bases and J lost 3, with 25 bases in between. Germline V CDR1 and CDR2: SGHRS, YFSETQ. This CDR3 is 18 amino acids long.

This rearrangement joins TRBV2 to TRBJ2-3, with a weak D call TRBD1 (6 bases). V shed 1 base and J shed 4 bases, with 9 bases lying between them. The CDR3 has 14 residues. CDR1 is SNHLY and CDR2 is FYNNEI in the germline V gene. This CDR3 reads CASSEDQGSDTQYF. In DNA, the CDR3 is TGTGCCAGCAGTGAAGACCAGGGGTCAGATACGCAGTATTTT. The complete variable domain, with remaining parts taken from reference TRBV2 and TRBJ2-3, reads EPEVTQTPSHQVTQMGQEVILRCVPISNHLYFYWYRQILGQKVEFLVSFYNNEISEKSEIFDDQFSVERPDGSNFTLKIRSTKLEDSAMYFCASSEDQGSDTQYFGPGTRLTVL.

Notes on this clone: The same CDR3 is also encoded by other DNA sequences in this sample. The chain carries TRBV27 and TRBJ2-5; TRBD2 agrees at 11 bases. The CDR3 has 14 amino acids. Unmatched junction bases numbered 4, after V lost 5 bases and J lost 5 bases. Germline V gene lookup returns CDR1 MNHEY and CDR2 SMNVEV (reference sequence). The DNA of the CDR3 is TGTGCCAGCAGTCCTCTAGCGGGAGGTGAGACCCAGTACTTC. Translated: CASSPLAGGETQYF.

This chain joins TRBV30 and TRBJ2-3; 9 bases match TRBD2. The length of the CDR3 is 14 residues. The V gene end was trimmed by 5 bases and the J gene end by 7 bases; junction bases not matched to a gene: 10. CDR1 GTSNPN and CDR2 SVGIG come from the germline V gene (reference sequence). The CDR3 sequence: CAWVRGSGSYTQYF. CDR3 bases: TGTGCCTGGGTTAGGGGTAGCGGGAGTTATACGCAGTATTTT.

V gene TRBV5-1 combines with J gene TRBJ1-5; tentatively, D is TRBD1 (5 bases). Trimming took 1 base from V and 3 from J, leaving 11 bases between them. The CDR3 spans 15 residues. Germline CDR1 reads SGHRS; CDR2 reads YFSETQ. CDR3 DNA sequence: TGCGCCAGCAGCTTGCTGGGGGTGTCCAATCAGCCCCAGCATTTT. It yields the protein CASSLLGVSNQPQHF.

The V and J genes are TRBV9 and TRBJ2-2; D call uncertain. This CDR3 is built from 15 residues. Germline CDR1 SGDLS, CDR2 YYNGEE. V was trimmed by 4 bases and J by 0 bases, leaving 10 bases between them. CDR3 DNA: TGTGCCAGCAGCCTGCCCAACTCGAACACCGGGGAGCTGTTTTTT. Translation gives CASSLPNSNTGELFF.

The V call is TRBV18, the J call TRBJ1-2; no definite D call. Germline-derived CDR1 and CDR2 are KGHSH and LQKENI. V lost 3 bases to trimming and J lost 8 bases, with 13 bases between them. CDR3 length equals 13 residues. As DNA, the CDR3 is TGTGCCAGCTCACCCGGGTCCCCGGGAGGCTACACCTTC. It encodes CASSPGSPGGYTF. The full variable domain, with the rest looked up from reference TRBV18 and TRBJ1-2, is NAGVMQNPRHLVRRRGQEARLRCSPMKGHSHVYWYRQLPEEGLKFMVYLQKENIIDESGMPKERFSAEFPKEGPSILRIQQVVRGDSAAYFCASSPGSPGGYTFGSGTRLTVV.

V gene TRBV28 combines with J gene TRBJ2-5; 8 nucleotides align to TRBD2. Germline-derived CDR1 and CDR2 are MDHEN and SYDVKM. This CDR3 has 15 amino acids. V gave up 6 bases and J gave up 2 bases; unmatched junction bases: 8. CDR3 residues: CASRSQTSEQETQYF. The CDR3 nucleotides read TGTGCCAGCAGGTCCCAGACTAGCGAGCAAGAGACCCAGTACTTC.

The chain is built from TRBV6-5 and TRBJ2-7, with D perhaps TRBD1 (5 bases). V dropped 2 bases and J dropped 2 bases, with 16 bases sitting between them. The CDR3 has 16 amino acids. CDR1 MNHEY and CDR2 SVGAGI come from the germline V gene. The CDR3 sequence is CASSYLRATGTYEQYF. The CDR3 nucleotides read TGTGCCAGCAGTTACCTTCGGGCCACAGGCACCTACGAGCAGTACTTC.

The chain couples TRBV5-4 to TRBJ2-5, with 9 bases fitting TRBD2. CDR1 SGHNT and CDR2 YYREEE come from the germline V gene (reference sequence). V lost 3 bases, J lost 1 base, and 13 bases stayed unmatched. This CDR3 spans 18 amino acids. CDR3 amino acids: CASSSRGSGSDLQETQYF. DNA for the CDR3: TGTGCCAGCAGCTCTAGGGGTAGCGGGAGCGATCTCCAAGAGACCCAGTACTTC. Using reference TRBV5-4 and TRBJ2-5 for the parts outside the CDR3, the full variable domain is ETGVTQSPTHLIKTRGQQVTLRCSSQSGHNTVSWYQQALGQGPQFIFQYYREEENGRGNFPPRFSGLQFPNYSSELNVNALELDDSALYLCASSSRGSGSDLQETQYFGPGTRLLVL.

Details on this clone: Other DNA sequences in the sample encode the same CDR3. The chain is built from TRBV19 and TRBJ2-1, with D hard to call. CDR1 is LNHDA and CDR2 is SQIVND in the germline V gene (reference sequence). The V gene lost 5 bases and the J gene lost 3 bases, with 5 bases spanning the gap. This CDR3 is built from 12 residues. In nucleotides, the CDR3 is TGTGCCAGTAGTGGCTACTACAATGAGCAGTTCTTC. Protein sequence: CASSGYYNEQFF. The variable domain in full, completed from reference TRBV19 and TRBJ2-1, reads DGGITQSPKYLFRKEGQNVTLSCEQNLNHDAMYWYRQDPGQGLRLIYYSQIVNDFQKGDIAEGYSVSREKKESFPLTVTSAQKNPTAFYLCASSGYYNEQFFGPGTRLTVL.

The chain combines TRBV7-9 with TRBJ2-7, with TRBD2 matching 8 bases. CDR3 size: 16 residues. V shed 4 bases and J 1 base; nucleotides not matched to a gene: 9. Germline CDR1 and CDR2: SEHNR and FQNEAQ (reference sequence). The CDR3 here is CASSSPTSGLSYEQYF. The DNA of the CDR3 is TGTGCCAGCAGCTCCCCTACTAGCGGCCTATCCTACGAGCAGTACTTC.

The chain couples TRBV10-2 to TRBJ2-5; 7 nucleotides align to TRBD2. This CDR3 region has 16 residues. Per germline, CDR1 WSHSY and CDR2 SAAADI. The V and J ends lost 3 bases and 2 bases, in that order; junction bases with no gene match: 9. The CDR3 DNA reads TGCGCCAGCAGTGATCTAGCGGCCTTCACTCAAGAGACCCAGTACTTC. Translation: CASSDLAAFTQETQYF.

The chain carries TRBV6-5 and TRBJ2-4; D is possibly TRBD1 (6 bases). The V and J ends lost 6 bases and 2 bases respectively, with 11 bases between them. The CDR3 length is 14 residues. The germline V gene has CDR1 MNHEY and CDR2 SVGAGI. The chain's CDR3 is CASSVQGPKNIQYF. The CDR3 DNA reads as TGTGCCAGCAGCGTACAGGGACCCAAAAACATTCAGTACTTC.

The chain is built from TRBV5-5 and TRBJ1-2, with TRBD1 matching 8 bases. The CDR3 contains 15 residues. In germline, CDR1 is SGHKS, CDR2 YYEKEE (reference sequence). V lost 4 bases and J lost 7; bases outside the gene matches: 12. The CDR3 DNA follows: TGTGCCAGCAGCCCAGGAGGCGCAGGGGGCGGTGGCTACACCTTC. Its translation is CASSPGGAGGGGYTF.

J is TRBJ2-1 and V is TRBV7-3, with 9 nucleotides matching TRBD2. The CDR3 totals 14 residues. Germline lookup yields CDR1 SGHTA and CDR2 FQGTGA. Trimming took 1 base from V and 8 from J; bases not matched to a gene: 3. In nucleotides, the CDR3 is TGTGCCAGCAGCTTAATAGGGACTAGCTATGAGCAGTTCTTC. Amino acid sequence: CASSLIGTSYEQFF. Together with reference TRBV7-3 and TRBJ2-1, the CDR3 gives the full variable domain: GAGVSQTPSNKVTEKGKYVELRCDPISGHTALYWYRQSLGQGPEFLIYFQGTGAADDSGLPNDRFFAVRPEGSVSTLKIQRTERGDSAVYLCASSLIGTSYEQFFGPGTRLTVL.

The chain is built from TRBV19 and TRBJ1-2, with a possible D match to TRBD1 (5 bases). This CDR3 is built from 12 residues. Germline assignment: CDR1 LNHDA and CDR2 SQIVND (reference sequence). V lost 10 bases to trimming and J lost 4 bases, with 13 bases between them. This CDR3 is CATQGRTYGYTF. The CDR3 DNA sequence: TGTGCCACCCAGGGAAGGACCTATGGCTACACCTTC. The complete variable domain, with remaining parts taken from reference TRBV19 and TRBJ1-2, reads DGGITQSPKYLFRKEGQNVTLSCEQNLNHDAMYWYRQDPGQGLRLIYYSQIVNDFQKGDIAEGYSVSREKKESFPLTVTSAQKNPTAFYLCATQGRTYGYTFGSGTRLTVV.

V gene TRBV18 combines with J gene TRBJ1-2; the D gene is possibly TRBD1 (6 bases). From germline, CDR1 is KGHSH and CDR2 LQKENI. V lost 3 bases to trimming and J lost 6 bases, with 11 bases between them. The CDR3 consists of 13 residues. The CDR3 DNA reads TGTGCCAGCTCACCGGAACAGGGACATGGCTACACCTTC. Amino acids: CASSPEQGHGYTF.

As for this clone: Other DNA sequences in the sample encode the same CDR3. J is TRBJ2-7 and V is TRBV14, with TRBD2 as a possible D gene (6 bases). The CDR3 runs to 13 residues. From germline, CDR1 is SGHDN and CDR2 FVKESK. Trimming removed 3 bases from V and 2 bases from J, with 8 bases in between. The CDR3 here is CASSHGGAYEQYF. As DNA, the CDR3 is TGTGCCAGCAGCCATGGAGGGGCCTACGAGCAGTACTTC.

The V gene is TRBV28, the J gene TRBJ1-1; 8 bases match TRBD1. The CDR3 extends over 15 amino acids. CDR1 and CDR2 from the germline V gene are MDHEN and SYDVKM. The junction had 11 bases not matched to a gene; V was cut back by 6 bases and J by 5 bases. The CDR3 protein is CASSQVPGQVTEAFF. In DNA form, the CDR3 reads TGTGCCAGCAGCCAGGTCCCGGGACAGGTTACTGAAGCTTTCTTT. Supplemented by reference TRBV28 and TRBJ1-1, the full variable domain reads DVKVTQSSRYLVKRTGEKVFLECVQDMDHENMFWYRQDPGLGLRLIYFSYDVKMKEKGDIPEGYSVSREKKERFSLILESASTNQTSMYLCASSQVPGQVTEAFFGQGTRLTVV.